These T cell receptor beta chains were read from a single sample in a study of spatial heterogeneity in lung cancer. TCRdb re-derived calls from the 5' RACE reads in MiXCR, one entry per CDR3 protein. The sample has approximately 66,000 distinct CDR3 sequences; roughly 5.9% are singletons. The source material was PBMCs, sampled at surgery. These receptors all stem from a female donor with early-stage non-small cell lung cancer. The CDR3 runs from the conserved cysteine through the conserved F or W. The D gene is left open where the match is weak. Expanded clones get a size class; other rows say once, few or many, or leave the size out.

>TRBJ2-2|TRBV2|many|TRBD1
CASSAGTVNTGELFF
TGTGCCAGCAGTGCCGGGACAGTCAACACCGGGGAGCTGTTTTTT
>TRBJ1-1|TRBV18|many|.
CASSPRTGANTEAFF
TGTGCCAGCTCACCAAGGACTGGGGCGAACACTGAAGCTTTCTTT
>TRBJ1-5|TRBV7-3|.|TRBD1
CASSLNAGQGNQPQHF
TGTGCCAGCAGCTTAAACGCGGGACAGGGAAATCAGCCCCAGCATTTT
>TRBJ1-1|TRBV5-1|.|.
CASSLTQGSMGEAFF
TGCGCCAGCAGCTTGACCCAGGGTTCAATGGGTGAAGCTTTCTTT
>TRBJ1-4|TRBV11-2|many|.
CASSLDRNEKLFF
TGTGCCAGCAGCTTAGACCGTAATGAAAAACTGTTTTTT
>TRBJ1-2|TRBV3-1|few|TRBD1
CASSFRQGDGYTF
TGTGCCAGCAGCTTTCGACAGGGCGATGGCTACACCTTC
>TRBJ2-5|TRBV5-1|.|.
CASSQEYQETQYF
TGCGCCAGCAGCCAGGAGTACCAAGAGACCCAGTACTTC
>TRBJ2-1|TRBV29-1|many|TRBD2
CSVDGLLAGGDNEQFF
TGCAGCGTTGACGGCCTATTAGCGGGAGGCGACAATGAGCAGTTCTTC
>TRBJ2-2|TRBV6-5|few|TRBD1
CASIGQGARNTGELFF
TGTGCCAGCATTGGACAGGGGGCAAGGAACACCGGGGAGCTGTTTTTT
>TRBJ1-4|TRBV7-9|many|.
CASSASRREKLFF
TGTGCCAGCAGCGCCTCCCGGCGGGAAAAACTGTTTTTT
>TRBJ1-5|TRBV9|many|.
CASSPGGGIGQPQHF
TGTGCCAGCAGTCCCGGAGGGGGGATCGGTCAGCCCCAGCATTTT
>TRBJ2-2|TRBV3-1|few|.
CASSAGGSNTGELFF
TGTGCCAGCAGCGCCGGGGGCTCGAACACCGGGGAGCTGTTTTTT
>TRBJ1-2|TRBV20-1|many|.
CSALEAPGALEHGYTF
TGCAGTGCTCTAGAGGCCCCAGGGGCCTTGGAGCATGGCTACACCTTC
>TRBJ2-1|TRBV28|.|TRBD1
CGTSGQLYNEQFF
TGTGGAACCTCGGGACAGCTTTACAATGAGCAGTTCTTC
>TRBJ1-5|TRBV2|many|.
CASSSQGNQPQHF
TGTGCCAGCAGTAGTCAGGGTAATCAGCCCCAGCATTTT
>TRBJ1-1|TRBV3-1|.|.
CASTLEGAETEAFF
TGTGCCAGCACCCTCGAAGGGGCAGAAACTGAAGCTTTCTTT
>TRBJ1-3|TRBV28|many|.
CASLKGTADTIYF
TGTGCCAGTCTAAAGGGGACGGCGGACACCATATATTTT
>TRBJ2-3|TRBV7-9|few|.
CASSLKVDTQYF
TGTGCCAGCAGCTTAAAAGTAGATACGCAGTATTTT
>TRBJ2-5|TRBV12-3/TRBV12-4|many|TRBD1
CASSPGGEETQYF
TGTGCCAGCAGCCCAGGGGGCGAGGAGACCCAGTACTTC
>TRBJ2-7|TRBV5-1|.|.
CASSLGTATYEQYF
TGCGCCAGCAGCTTGGGGACTGCGACCTACGAGCAGTACTTC
>TRBJ1-2|TRBV12-3/TRBV12-4|many|.
CASSLSGVDYGYTF
TGTGCCAGCAGTTTAAGCGGTGTGGACTATGGCTACACCTTC
>TRBJ2-7|TRBV27|many|TRBD2
CASSLQRDVYEQYF
TGTGCCAGCAGTTTGCAGCGGGACGTCTACGAGCAGTACTTC